These 24 T cell receptor beta chains originate from one sample sequenced in a study of T cell changes during pregnancy in multiple sclerosis. Clones were read by immunoSEQ multiplex PCR, and TCRdb kept only the in-frame ones, dropping some. The repertoire holds around 57,000 clones, with 90% as singletons. The sample in question was peripheral blood, obtained in the third trimester of pregnancy. The receptors were sampled from a female donor in good health, enrolled as a control in a pregnancy study.

This clone has just one count. The J gene is TRBJ2-7, the V gene TRBV6-5; the D is unclear. Germline V gene lookup returns CDR1 MNHEY and CDR2 SVGAGI. V lost 6 bases, J lost 5 bases, and 17 bases lay in between. This CDR3 has 14 amino acids. In nucleotides, the CDR3 is TGTGCCAGCAGCCCCCGTGGGCCTTACAACGAGCAGTACTTC. Protein: CASSPRGPYNEQYF.

The V and J genes are TRBV19 and TRBJ2-5; TRBD1 aligns across 11 bases. This CDR3 is built from 14 residues. CDR1 and CDR2 from the germline V gene are LNHDA and SQIVND (reference sequence). J lost 2 bases, V lost 4 bases, and 0 bases had no gene match. Here the CDR3 reads CASSRDRGQETQYF. For the CDR3, the DNA is TGTGCCAGTAGTAGGGACAGGGGGCAAGAGACCCAGTACTTC.

The rearrangement joins TRBV6-5 to TRBJ1-1; TRBD1 is a possible D gene (5 bases). Trimming stripped 0 bases from V and 5 bases from J, with 13 bases between. Germline CDR1 reads MNHEY; CDR2 reads SVGAGI. CDR3 size: 15 residues. CDR3 nucleotides: TGTGCCAGCAGTTACTCAGGCCCTGGGGGGACTGAAGCTTTCTTT. Residues: CASSYSGPGGTEAFF.

This clone was counted a single time. The chain carries TRBV5-8 and TRBJ1-4; TRBD1 agrees at 7 bases. In germline, CDR1 is SGHTS, CDR2 YDEGEE. The CDR3 has 19 amino acids. V shed 0 bases and J 5 bases; nucleotides not matched to a gene: 16. The CDR3: CASSLVLGHRTGRNEKLFF. CDR3 bases: TGTGCCAGCAGCTTGGTCCTAGGACACCGGACAGGACGGAATGAAAAACTGTTTTTT.

The genes are TRBV9 and TRBJ2-1; 7 bases line up with TRBD2. The germline gives CDR1 SGDLS, CDR2 YYNGEE. The CDR3 runs 15 residues. V lost 0 bases to trimming and J lost 4 bases; unmatched junction nucleotides: 4. CDR3 DNA sequence: TGTGCCAGCAGCGTAGGCCTAGCGGAGTACAATGAGCAGTTCTTC. Its translation: CASSVGLAEYNEQFF.

The chain couples TRBV15 to TRBJ2-5; 11 nucleotides match TRBD2. V shed 4 bases, J shed 5 bases, and the junction held 12 bases outside the gene matches. The germline V gene encodes CDR1 LNHNV and CDR2 YYDKDF (reference sequence). CDR3 size: 17 residues. The CDR3 coding sequence is TGTGCCACCAGCATCGGACTAGCGGGCGGGATCCGGGAGACCCAGTACTTC. Its translation is CATSIGLAGGIRETQYF. The complete variable domain, with remaining parts taken from reference TRBV15 and TRBJ2-5, reads DAMVIQNPRYQVTQFGKPVTLSCSQTLNHNVMYWYQQKSSQAPKLLFHYYDKDFNNEADTPDNFQSRRPNTSFCFLDIRSPGLGDTAMYLCATSIGLAGGIRETQYFGPGTRLLVL.

This chain joins TRBV7-6 and TRBJ2-3, with TRBD2 matching over 7 bases. CDR3 length: 15 amino acids. With 5 bases clipped from V and 3 bases from J, the junction kept 8 bases outside the gene matches. Per germline, CDR1 SGHVS and CDR2 FNYEAQ. CDR3 loop: CASSLSWGGTDTQYF. The CDR3, as DNA: TGTGCCAGCAGCCTCTCTTGGGGGGGGACAGATACGCAGTATTTT.

The chain carries TRBV5-1 and TRBJ2-2; 14 bases are a match to TRBD2. Germline V gene sequence: CDR1 SGHRS, CDR2 YFSETQ. The CDR3 spans 16 residues. V was clipped by 4 bases and J by 4 bases; unmatched bases: 3. In nucleotides, the CDR3 is TGCGCCAGCAGCATCGGACTAGCGGGGGGCACCGGGGAGCTGTTTTTT. Its protein is CASSIGLAGGTGELFF. Combining the CDR3 with reference TRBV5-1 and TRBJ2-2 gives the whole variable domain KAGVTQTPRYLIKTRGQQVTLSCSPISGHRSVSWYQQTPGQGLQFLFEYFSETQRNKGNFPGRFSGRQFSNSRSEMNVSTLELGDSALYLCASSIGLAGGTGELFFGEGSRLTVL.

This chain connects TRBV5-1 to TRBJ1-2; 9 bases agree with TRBD1. The CDR3 length is 13 residues. V lost 2 bases, J lost 8 bases, and 4 bases stayed unmatched. CDR1 is SGHRS, CDR2 YFSETQ, per germline. The CDR3 sequence is CASSFTGGEGYTF. The CDR3 DNA follows: TGCGCCAGCAGCTTCACAGGGGGCGAGGGCTACACCTTC.

The chain combines TRBV18 with TRBJ2-5; D perhaps matches TRBD1 (6 bases). Trimming pared 0 bases from V and 4 bases from J, leaving 12 bases between. CDR1 KGHSH and CDR2 LQKENI come from the germline V gene. The CDR3 length is 15 residues. The CDR3 region has the DNA TGTGCCAGCTCACCACCGGGCAGGGGTTTAGAGACCCAGTACTTC. Residues: CASSPPGRGLETQYF. The full variable domain, in which reference TRBV18 and TRBJ2-5 provide the parts outside the CDR3, is NAGVMQNPRHLVRRRGQEARLRCSPMKGHSHVYWYRQLPEEGLKFMVYLQKENIIDESGMPKERFSAEFPKEGPSILRIQQVVRGDSAAYFCASSPPGRGLETQYFGPGTRLLVL.

The chain is built from TRBV27 and TRBJ1-2, with D uncertain. The germline gives CDR1 MNHEY, CDR2 SMNVEV (reference sequence). Deletions cut 3 bases from V and 2 bases from J, with 7 bases between. This CDR3 has 13 residues. The DNA of the CDR3 is TGTGCCAGCAGTTTTAACAGCAACTATGGCTACACCTTC. It yields the protein CASSFNSNYGYTF.

The V call is TRBV7-2, the J call TRBJ2-2; 10 positions match TRBD2. The CDR3 has 15 amino acids. The germline V gene has CDR1 SGHTA and CDR2 FQGNSA. V gave up 1 base and J gave up 4 bases; unmatched junction bases: 0. CDR3 in amino acids: CASSLGLAGTGELFF. Written as DNA, the CDR3 is TGTGCCAGCAGCTTAGGACTAGCGGGCACCGGGGAGCTGTTTTTT.

The chain uses TRBV5-6 and TRBJ1-2; the match to TRBD1 covers 12 bases. V trimming: 4 bases; J trimming: 7 bases; junction bases outside the gene matches: 8. CDR1 is SGHDT and CDR2 is YYEEEE in the germline V gene. This CDR3 contains 15 residues. For the CDR3, the DNA is TGTGCCAGCAGCGAGGGGGGACAGGGGGCGGGTGGCTACACCTTC. Translating gives CASSEGGQGAGGYTF.

V is TRBV23-1 and J is TRBJ2-7, with D possibly matching TRBD1 (6 bases). TRBV23-1 counts as an open reading frame of uncertain function. The CDR3 is 16 residues long. With 0 bases removed from V and 0 bases from J, the gap between germline ends came to 12 bases. This CDR3 is CASSQSPGAYSYEQYF. The CDR3 nucleotides read TGCGCCAGCAGTCAATCCCCAGGGGCCTACTCCTACGAGCAGTACTTC.

V gene TRBV5-6 combines with J gene TRBJ2-7, with D tentatively TRBD1 (6 bases). Germline CDR1 and CDR2: SGHDT and YYEEEE. Trimming stripped 0 bases from V and 3 bases from J, with 13 bases between. CDR3 size: 15 residues. This chain's CDR3 is CASSLGQGRSYEQYF. In DNA form, the CDR3 reads TGTGCCAGCAGCTTGGGGCAGGGGCGAAGCTACGAGCAGTACTTC. The full variable domain, in which reference TRBV5-6 and TRBJ2-7 provide the parts outside the CDR3, is DAGVTQSPTHLIKTRGQQVTLRCSPKSGHDTVSWYQQALGQGPQFIFQYYEEEERQRGNFPDRFSGHQFPNYSSELNVNALLLGDSALYLCASSLGQGRSYEQYFGPGTRLTVT.

This clone was observed a single time. The rearrangement uses TRBV18 and TRBJ1-2, with 9 bases lining up with TRBD1. The CDR3 length is 15 residues. The germline gives CDR1 KGHSH, CDR2 LQKENI. Trimming at V came to 1 base and at J to 2 bases, leaving 2 bases not matched to a gene. DNA for the CDR3: TGTGCCAGCTCACCACGGACAGGGGTAAACTATGGCTACACCTTC. Its translation: CASSPRTGVNYGYTF. The whole variable domain, filled in from reference TRBV18 and TRBJ1-2, reads NAGVMQNPRHLVRRRGQEARLRCSPMKGHSHVYWYRQLPEEGLKFMVYLQKENIIDESGMPKERFSAEFPKEGPSILRIQQVVRGDSAAYFCASSPRTGVNYGYTFGSGTRLTVV.

This clone appeared a single time. J is TRBJ2-3 and V is TRBV30, with D perhaps TRBD1 (6 bases). CDR3 length: 12 residues. The V end was cut by 3 bases, the J end by 3 bases, with 7 bases between. Germline V gene lookup returns CDR1 GTSNPN and CDR2 SVGIG (reference sequence). The CDR3 loop reads CAWSQGTDTQYF. CDR3 coding DNA: TGTGCCTGGAGCCAGGGGACAGATACGCAGTATTTT.

The genes are TRBV7-9 and TRBJ2-1, with D tentatively TRBD2 (5 bases). V lost 5 bases, J lost 5 bases, and 10 bases lay in between. CDR1 is SEHNR, CDR2 FQNEAQ, per germline (reference sequence). This CDR3 contains 13 residues. The DNA for the CDR3 is TGTGCCAGCAGCGTATGGGAGAACAATGAGCAGTTCTTC. This sequence encodes CASSVWENNEQFF. The complete variable domain, with remaining parts taken from reference TRBV7-9 and TRBJ2-1, reads DTGVSQNPRHKITKRGQNVTFRCDPISEHNRLYWYRQTLGQGPEFLTYFQNEAQLEKSRLLSDRFSAERPKGSFSTLEIQRTEQGDSAMYLCASSVWENNEQFFGPGTRLTVL.

This clone was picked up a small number of times. The chain has TRBV7-9 and TRBJ1-2; D is perhaps TRBD1 (6 bases). The germline V and J ends were trimmed by 5 bases and 2 bases, with 9 bases remaining between them. Germline CDR1 is SEHNR and CDR2 is FQNEAQ (reference sequence). The CDR3 length is 13 residues. The CDR3 sequence: CASSPQGNYGYTF. CDR3 nucleotide sequence: TGTGCCAGCAGCCCACAGGGAAACTATGGCTACACCTTC. The full variable domain, rest sourced from reference TRBV7-9 and TRBJ1-2, is DTGVSQNPRHKITKRGQNVTFRCDPISEHNRLYWYRQTLGQGPEFLTYFQNEAQLEKSRLLSDRFSAERPKGSFSTLEIQRTEQGDSAMYLCASSPQGNYGYTFGSGTRLTVV.

The chain couples TRBV2 to TRBJ1-5; a possible D gene is TRBD1 (6 bases). This CDR3 spans 16 amino acids. Deletions cut 3 bases from V and 0 bases from J, with 12 bases between. Germline V gives CDR1 SNHLY, CDR2 FYNNEI. The CDR3 DNA sequence: TGTGCCAGCAGTGACCTATGGACAGTTAGCAATCAGCCCCAGCATTTT. This sequence encodes CASSDLWTVSNQPQHF.

V usage is TRBV18 and J usage is TRBJ1-1; 9 positions match TRBD1. Germline V gives CDR1 KGHSH, CDR2 LQKENI. Unmatched junction bases numbered 3, after V lost 6 bases and J lost 1 base. The CDR3 length is 14 residues. The CDR3, as DNA: TGTGCCAGCTCCGAGACAGGGGGGAACACTGAAGCTTTCTTT. This sequence encodes CASSETGGNTEAFF.

The chain employs TRBV7-2 and TRBJ2-1; 10 nucleotides agree with TRBD2. There are 16 residues in the CDR3. V lost 1 base and J lost 9; bases outside the gene matches: 9. The germline V gene has CDR1 SGHTA and CDR2 FQGNSA. CDR3 DNA sequence: TGTGCCAGCAGCTTAGTAACAGCGGGGGGGCAGGGTGAGCAGTTCTTC. This sequence encodes CASSLVTAGGQGEQFF.

The chain carries TRBV7-9 and TRBJ2-5; 7 nucleotides match TRBD1. This CDR3 contains 15 residues. Trimming took 1 base from V and 2 from J; bases not matched to a gene: 4. Germline V gene data show CDR1 as SEHNR and CDR2 as FQNEAQ (reference sequence). CDR3 coding DNA: TGTGCCAGCAGCTTAGACGGACAGGAACAAGAGACCCAGTACTTC. Translated: CASSLDGQEQETQYF.

The CDR3 nucleotides read TGCGCCAGCAGTTGGGACAAAGCTAACTATGGCTACACCTTC. This encodes CASSWDKANYGYTF. The chain has TRBV10-2 and TRBJ1-2, with a weak D call TRBD1 (6 bases). Germline assignment: CDR1 WSHSY and CDR2 SAAADI. The ends were cut back, 5 bases at V and 0 bases at J, with 10 bases in the middle. The CDR3 spans 14 residues.